This TCR beta chain was documented in a study of shared clonotypes between healthy human individuals. Study-level findings and limits: Non-shared clonotypes showed lower generation probabilities than clonotypes common to all four donors. A limitation of the genetic and exposure-history diversity represented arose from few donors. An anticipated effect of sequencing depth on clonotype sharing among donors was recognized.

Produced via immunoSEQ multiplex PCR; TCRdb's table is partial and in-frame only. The sample has roughly 2 million clones, 90% to 97% seen once. This CDR3 spans 15 amino acids. The germline V gene has CDR1 SGHVS and CDR2 FQNEAQ. V lost 1 base to trimming and J lost 6 bases, with 13 bases between them. This clone was observed a single time. Its antigen is not identified. Both subsets, CD45RA+ naive and CD45RA-negative memory, were split from the CD4+ cells. This chain connects TRBV7-8 to TRBJ1-5; the D is unclear. Specimen: naive CD4+ T cells sorted from blood. Subset specified: CD45RA+ positively selected. The sequence was obtained from a man aged 18 to 35 in good health. The CDR3 DNA reads as TGTGCCAGCAGCTTAGTGCTGGGAGGGAGTCAGCCCCAGCATTTT. It is translated as CASSLVLGGSQPQHF. The full variable domain, rest sourced from reference TRBV7-8 and TRBJ1-5, is GAGVSQSPRYKVAKRGQDVALRCDPISGHVSLFWYQQALGQGPEFLTYFQNEAQLDKSGLPSDRFFAERPEGSVSTLKIQRTQQEDSAVYLCASSLVLGGSQPQHFGDGTRLSIL.